The following is a T cell receptor beta chain sequence with its context. Data came from immunoSEQ multiplex PCR; TCRdb stores just in-frame clones and leaves some out. The data show 150,000 to 250,000 clones, with less than 95% seen just once and 0.76% held by the top ten. The data are from a study of blood T cell repertoires in COVID-19. The junction had 3 bases not matched to a gene; V was cut back by 4 bases and J by 5 bases. The CDR3 is 14 residues long. Germline assignment: CDR1 SGHDT and CDR2 YYEEEE. The material sequenced was peripheral blood. The genes are TRBV5-6 and TRBJ1-6, with 7 positions matching TRBD1. This receptor was obtained from a man aged 25 to 40 with COVID-19, enrolled during active disease. CDR3 in DNA: TGTGCCAGCAGCAGACAGGGTAATAATTCACCCCTCCACTTT. Translating gives CASSRQGNNSPLHF.